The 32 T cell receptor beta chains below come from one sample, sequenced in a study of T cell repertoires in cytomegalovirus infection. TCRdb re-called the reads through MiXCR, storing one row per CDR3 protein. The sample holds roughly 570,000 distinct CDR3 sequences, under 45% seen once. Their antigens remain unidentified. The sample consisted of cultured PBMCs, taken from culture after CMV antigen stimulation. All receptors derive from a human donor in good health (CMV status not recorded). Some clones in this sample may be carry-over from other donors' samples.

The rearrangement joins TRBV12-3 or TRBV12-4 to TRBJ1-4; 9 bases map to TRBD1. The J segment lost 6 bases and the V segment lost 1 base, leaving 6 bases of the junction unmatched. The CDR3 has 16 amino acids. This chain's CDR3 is CASSLGGTGFDEKLFF. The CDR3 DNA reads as TGTGCCAGCAGTTTAGGGGGGACAGGGTTTGATGAAAAACTGTTTTTT.

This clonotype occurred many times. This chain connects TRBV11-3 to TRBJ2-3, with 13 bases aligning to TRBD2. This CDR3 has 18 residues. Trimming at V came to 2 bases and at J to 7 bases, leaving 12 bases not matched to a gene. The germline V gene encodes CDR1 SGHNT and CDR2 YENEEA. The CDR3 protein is CASSLLSGTSGAMNTQYF. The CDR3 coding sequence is TGTGCCAGCAGCTTATTGAGTGGGACTAGCGGGGCTATGAATACGCAGTATTTT. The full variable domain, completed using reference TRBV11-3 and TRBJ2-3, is EAGVVQSPRYKIIEKKQPVAFWCNPISGHNTLYWYLQNLGQGPELLIRYENEEAVDDSQLPKDRFSAERLKGVDSTLKIQPAELGDSAVYLCASSLLSGTSGAMNTQYFGPGTRLTVL.

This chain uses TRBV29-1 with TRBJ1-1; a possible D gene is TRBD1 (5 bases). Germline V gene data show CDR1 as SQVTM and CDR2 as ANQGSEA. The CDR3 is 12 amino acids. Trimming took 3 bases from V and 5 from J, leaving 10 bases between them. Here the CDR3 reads CSVDQGKTEAFF. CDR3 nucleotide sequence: TGCAGCGTTGACCAGGGAAAAACTGAAGCTTTCTTT. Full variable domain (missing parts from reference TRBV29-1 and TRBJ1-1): SAVISQKPSRDICQRGTSLTIQCQVDSQVTMMFWYRQQPGQSLTLIATANQGSEATYESGFVIDKFPISRPNLTFSTLTVSNMSPEDSSIYLCSVDQGKTEAFFGQGTRLTVV.

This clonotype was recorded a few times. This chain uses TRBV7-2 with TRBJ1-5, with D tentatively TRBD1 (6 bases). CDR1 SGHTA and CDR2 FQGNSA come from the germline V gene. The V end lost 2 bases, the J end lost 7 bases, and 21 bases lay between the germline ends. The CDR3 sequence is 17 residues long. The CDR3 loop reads CASSLKGPGEGGQPQHF. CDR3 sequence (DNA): TGTGCCAGCAGCTTAAAGGGACCAGGGGAGGGGGGACAGCCCCAGCATTTT.

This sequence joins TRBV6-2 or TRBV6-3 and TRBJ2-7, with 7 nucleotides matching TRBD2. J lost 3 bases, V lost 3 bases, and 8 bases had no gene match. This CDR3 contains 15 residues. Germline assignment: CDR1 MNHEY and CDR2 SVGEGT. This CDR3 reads CASSYPSGVYYEQYF. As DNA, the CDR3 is TGTGCCAGCAGTTATCCCAGCGGGGTCTACTACGAGCAGTACTTC.

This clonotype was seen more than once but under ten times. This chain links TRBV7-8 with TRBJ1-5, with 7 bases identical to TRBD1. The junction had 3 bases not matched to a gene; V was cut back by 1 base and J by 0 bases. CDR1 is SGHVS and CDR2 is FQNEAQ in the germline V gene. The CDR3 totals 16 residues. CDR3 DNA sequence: TGTGCCAGCAGCTTAGAGGACAGGAATAGCAATCAGCCCCAGCATTTT. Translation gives CASSLEDRNSNQPQHF.

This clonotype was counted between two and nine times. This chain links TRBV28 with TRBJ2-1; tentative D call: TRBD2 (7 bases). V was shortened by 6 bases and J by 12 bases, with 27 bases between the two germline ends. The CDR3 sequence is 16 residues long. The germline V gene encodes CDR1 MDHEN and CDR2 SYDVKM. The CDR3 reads CASSTPGGGGPLLQFF. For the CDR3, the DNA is TGTGCCAGCAGCACCCCGGGGGGTGGGGGGCCGCTGTTGCAGTTCTTC.

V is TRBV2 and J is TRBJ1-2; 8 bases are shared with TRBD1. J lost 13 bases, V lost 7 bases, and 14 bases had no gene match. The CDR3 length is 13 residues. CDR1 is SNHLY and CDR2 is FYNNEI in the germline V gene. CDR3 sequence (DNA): TGTGCCAGCACCGACGGGACAGGCCTTATGGGCACCTTC. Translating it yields CASTDGTGLMGTF.

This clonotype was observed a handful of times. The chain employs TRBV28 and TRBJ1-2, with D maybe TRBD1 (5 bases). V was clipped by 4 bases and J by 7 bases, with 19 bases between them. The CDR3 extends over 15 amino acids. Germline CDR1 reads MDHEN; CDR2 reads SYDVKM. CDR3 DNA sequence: TGTGCCAGCAGTTCCTCCGGGACTCCTTGGGTTGGCTACACCTTC. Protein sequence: CASSSSGTPWVGYTF.

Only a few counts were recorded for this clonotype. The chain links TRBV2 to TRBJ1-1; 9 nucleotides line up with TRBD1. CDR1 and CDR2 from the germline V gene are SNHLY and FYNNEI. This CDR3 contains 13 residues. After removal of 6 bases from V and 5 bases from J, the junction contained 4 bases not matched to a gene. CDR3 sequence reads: CASSTGGQTEAFF. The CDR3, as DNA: TGTGCCAGCAGCACAGGGGGCCAAACTGAAGCTTTCTTT.

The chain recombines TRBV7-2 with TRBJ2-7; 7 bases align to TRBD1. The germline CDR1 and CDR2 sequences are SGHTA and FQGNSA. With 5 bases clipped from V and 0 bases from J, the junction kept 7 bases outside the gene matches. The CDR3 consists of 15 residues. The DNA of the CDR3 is TGTGCCAGCAGCCCGGGACAGTACATCTCCTACGAGCAGTACTTC. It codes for CASSPGQYISYEQYF.

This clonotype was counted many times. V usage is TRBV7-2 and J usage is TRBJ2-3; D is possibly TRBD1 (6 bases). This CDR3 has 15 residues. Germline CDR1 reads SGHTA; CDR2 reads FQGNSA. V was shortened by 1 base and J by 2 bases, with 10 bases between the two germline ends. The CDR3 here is CASSLDTGYTDTQYF. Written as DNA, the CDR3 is TGTGCCAGCAGCTTAGATACAGGGTACACAGATACGCAGTATTTT.

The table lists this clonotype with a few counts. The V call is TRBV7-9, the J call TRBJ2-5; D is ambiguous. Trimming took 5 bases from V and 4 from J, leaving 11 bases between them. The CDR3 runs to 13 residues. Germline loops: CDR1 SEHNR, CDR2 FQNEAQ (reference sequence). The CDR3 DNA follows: TGTGCCAGCAGCCGCGGTTGGGGAGAGACCCAGTACTTC. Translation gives CASSRGWGETQYF.

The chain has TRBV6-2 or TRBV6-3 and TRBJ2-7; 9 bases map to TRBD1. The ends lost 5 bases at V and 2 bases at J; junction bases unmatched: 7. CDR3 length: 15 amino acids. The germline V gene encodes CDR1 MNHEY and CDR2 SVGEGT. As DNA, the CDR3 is TGTGCCAGCAGTCGATCACGACAGGGGGCCTACGAGCAGTACTTC. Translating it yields CASSRSRQGAYEQYF.

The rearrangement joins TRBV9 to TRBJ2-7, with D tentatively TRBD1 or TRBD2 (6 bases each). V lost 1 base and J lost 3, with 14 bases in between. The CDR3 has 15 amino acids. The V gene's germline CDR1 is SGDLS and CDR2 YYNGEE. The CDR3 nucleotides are TGTGCCAGCAGCGTATACCCGGGGGCCCTCTACGAGCAGTACTTC. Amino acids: CASSVYPGALYEQYF.

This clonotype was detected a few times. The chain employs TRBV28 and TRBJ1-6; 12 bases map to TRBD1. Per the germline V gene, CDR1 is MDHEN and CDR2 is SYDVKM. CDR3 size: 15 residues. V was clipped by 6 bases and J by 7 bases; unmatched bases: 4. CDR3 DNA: TGTGCCAGCAGCCGGGACAGGGGGCGCAATTCACCCCTCCACTTT. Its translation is CASSRDRGRNSPLHF.

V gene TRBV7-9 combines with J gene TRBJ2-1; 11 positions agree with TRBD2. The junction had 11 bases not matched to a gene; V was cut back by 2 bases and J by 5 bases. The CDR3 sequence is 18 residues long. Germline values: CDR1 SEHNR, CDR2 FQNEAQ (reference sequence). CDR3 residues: CASSLSQLAGAFDNEQFF. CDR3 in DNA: TGTGCCAGCAGCTTAAGCCAACTAGCGGGAGCATTTGACAATGAGCAGTTCTTC.

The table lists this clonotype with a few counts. CDR3 coding DNA: TGTGCCAGCAGTTTAGAAGGGCGTCGGGGCTACACCTTC. It is translated as CASSLEGRRGYTF. The chain carries TRBV28 and TRBJ1-2; D is uncertain. The ends were cut back, 2 bases at V and 8 bases at J, with 12 bases in the middle. CDR3 size: 13 residues. CDR1 and CDR2 from the germline V gene are MDHEN and SYDVKM.

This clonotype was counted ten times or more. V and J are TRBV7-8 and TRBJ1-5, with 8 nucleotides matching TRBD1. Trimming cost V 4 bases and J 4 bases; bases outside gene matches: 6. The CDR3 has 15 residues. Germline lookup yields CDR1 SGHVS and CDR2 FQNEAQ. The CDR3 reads CASSSGQGWNQPQHF. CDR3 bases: TGTGCCAGCAGCTCCGGACAGGGCTGGAATCAGCCCCAGCATTTT.

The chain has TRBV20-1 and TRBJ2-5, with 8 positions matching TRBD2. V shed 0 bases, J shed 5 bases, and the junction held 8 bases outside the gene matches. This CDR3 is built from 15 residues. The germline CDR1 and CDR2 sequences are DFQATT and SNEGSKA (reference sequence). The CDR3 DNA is TGCAGTGCTAGAGATCCGGGAGGGGCAGGGGAGACCCAGTACTTC. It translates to CSARDPGGAGETQYF.

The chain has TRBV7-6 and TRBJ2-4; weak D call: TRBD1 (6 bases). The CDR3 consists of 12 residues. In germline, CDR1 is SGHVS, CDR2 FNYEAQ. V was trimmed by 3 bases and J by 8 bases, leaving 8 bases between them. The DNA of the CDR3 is TGTGCCAGCAGCTTTGACAGGCACATTCAGTACTTC. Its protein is CASSFDRHIQYF. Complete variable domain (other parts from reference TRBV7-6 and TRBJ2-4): GAGVSQSPRYKVTKRGQDVALRCDPISGHVSLYWYRQALGQGPEFLTYFNYEAQQDKSGLPNDRFSAERPEGSISTLTIQRTEQRDSAMYRCASSFDRHIQYFGAGTRLSVL.

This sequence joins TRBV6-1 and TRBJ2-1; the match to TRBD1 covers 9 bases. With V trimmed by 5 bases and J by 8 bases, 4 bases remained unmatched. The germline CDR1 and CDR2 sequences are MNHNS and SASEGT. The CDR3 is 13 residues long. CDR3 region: CASSRRTGDEQFF. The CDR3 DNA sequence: TGTGCCAGCAGTCGACGGACAGGGGATGAGCAGTTCTTC.

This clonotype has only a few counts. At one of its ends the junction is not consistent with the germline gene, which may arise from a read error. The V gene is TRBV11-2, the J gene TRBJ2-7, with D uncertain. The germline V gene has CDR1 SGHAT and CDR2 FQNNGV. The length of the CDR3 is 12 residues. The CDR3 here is CASSLGTVFTDF. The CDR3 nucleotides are TGTGCCAGCAGCTTAGGTACGGTTTTCACAGACTTC.

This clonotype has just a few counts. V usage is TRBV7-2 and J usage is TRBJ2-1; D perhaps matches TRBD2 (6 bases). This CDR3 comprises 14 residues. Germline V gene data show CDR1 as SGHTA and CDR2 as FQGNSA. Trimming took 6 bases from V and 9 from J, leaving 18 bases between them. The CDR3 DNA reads TGTGCCAGCAGTACGGGGGACGGGGTTAGTGAGCAGTTCTTC. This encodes CASSTGDGVSEQFF.

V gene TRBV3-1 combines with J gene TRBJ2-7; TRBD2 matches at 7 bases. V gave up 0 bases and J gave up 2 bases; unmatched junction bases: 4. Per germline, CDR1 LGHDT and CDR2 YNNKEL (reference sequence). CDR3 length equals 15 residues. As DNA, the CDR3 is TGTGCCAGCAGCCAAGATGGGGGGGTCCCCTACGAGCAGTACTTC. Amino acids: CASSQDGGVPYEQYF.

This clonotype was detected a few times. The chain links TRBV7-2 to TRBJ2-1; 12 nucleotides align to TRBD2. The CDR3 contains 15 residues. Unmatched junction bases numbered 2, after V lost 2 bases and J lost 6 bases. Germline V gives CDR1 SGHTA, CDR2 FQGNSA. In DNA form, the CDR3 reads TGTGCCAGCAGCTTAAGGACTAGCGGGATCAATGAGCAGTTCTTC. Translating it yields CASSLRTSGINEQFF.

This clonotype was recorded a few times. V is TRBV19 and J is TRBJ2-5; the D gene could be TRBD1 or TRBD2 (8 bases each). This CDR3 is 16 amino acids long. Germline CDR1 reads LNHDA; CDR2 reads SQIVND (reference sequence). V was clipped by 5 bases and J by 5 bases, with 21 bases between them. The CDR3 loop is CASSSPGGPGGETQYF. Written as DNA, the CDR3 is TGTGCCAGTAGTTCCCCAGGGGGCCCGGGAGGGGAGACCCAGTACTTC.

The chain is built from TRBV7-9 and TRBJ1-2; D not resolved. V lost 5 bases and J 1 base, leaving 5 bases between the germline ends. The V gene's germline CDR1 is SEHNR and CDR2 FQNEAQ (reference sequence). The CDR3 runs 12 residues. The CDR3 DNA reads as TGTGCCAGCAGCCCCCGTAACTATGGCTACACCTTC. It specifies CASSPRNYGYTF.

CDR3 DNA sequence: TGTGCCAGCAGTTTATGGCCAGACAATCAGCCCCAGCATTTT. Translated: CASSLWPDNQPQHF. V usage is TRBV28 and J usage is TRBJ1-5; the D is unclear. Trimming took 0 bases from V and 3 from J, leaving 6 bases between them. Germline-derived CDR1 and CDR2 are MDHEN and SYDVKM. The CDR3 is made up of 14 amino acids.

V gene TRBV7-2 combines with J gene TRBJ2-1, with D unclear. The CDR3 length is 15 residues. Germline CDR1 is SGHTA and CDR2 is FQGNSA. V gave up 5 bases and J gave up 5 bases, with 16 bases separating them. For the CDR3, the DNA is TGTGCCAGCAGCCTCGGACCGGAGATAAACAATGAGCAGTTCTTC. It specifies CASSLGPEINNEQFF.

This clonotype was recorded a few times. The chain's CDR3 is CASSFRGATGELFF. In nucleotides, the CDR3 is TGTGCCAGCAGCTTCCGGGGGGCGACCGGGGAGCTGTTTTTT. The chain links TRBV7-2 to TRBJ2-2, with D maybe TRBD2 (7 bases). In germline, CDR1 is SGHTA, CDR2 FQGNSA. Between the trimmed V and J ends, which lost 3 bases and 5 bases, there was a span of 10 bases. This CDR3 comprises 14 residues.

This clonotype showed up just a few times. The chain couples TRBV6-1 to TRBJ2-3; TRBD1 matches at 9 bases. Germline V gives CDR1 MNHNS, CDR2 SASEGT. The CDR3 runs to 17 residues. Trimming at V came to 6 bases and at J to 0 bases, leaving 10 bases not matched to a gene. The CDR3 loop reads CASRRTGASSSTDTQYF. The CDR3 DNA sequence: TGTGCCAGCAGAAGGACAGGGGCGAGCTCTAGCACAGATACGCAGTATTTT.